This entry features one TCR beta chain sequence. Its cognate antigen is unknown. The data originate from a study of response to subunit inactivated influenza vaccine. The study, taken as a whole, reports: It was suggested by the authors that few new T cells are recruited by each seasonal influenza vaccination.

TCRdb re-derived calls from the RT-PCR reads in MiXCR, one entry per CDR3 protein. The profile covers roughly 500,000 distinct CDR3 sequences, with about 25% appearing a single time and over 1.5% taken by the ten largest. The trim removed 6 bases at V and 6 bases at J, leaving 10 bases unmatched. There are 14 residues in the CDR3. The TCR originated in a man aged 45 to 65 who received an inactivated influenza vaccine. The J gene is TRBJ2-7, the V gene TRBV12-3 or TRBV12-4; 8 nucleotides match TRBD1. The specimen was CD4+ T cells sorted from PBMCs, collected approximately 5 days after vaccination. CDR3 residues: CASRRGTGTLEQYF. In DNA form, the CDR3 reads TGTGCCAGCAGACGCGGGACAGGAACCCTCGAGCAGTACTTC.